What follows is one TCR beta chain and its context. Germline CDR1 SGHTA, CDR2 FQGTGA. The CDR3 spans 13 residues. The germline V and J ends were trimmed by 5 bases and 5 bases, with 12 bases remaining between them. The data originate from a study of blood T cell repertoires in COVID-19. Study-level background: Nucleic acid was either cDNA or gDNA, and it came from T cells, B-cell-depleted T cells, or PBMCs.

Using immunoSEQ multiplex PCR, the repertoire was profiled, and TCRdb retains in-frame clones only, with some absent. The data show 370,000 or so clones, 70% to 90% seen once. The sequencing input was PBMCs or T cells enriched from blood (not recorded which). The chain joins TRBV7-3 to TRBJ1-1, with D possibly matching TRBD1 (6 bases). The sequence was obtained from a man aged 30-40 years who had recovered from COVID-19. CDR3: CASSLGTQTEAFF. The CDR3, as DNA: TGTGCCAGCAGCCTCGGGACACAAACTGAAGCTTTCTTT. Full variable domain (remainder filled in from reference TRBV7-3 and TRBJ1-1): GAGVSQTPSNKVTEKGKYVELRCDPISGHTALYWYRQSLGQGPEFLIYFQGTGAADDSGLPNDRFFAVRPEGSVSTLKIQRTERGDSAVYLCASSLGTQTEAFFGQGTRLTVV.